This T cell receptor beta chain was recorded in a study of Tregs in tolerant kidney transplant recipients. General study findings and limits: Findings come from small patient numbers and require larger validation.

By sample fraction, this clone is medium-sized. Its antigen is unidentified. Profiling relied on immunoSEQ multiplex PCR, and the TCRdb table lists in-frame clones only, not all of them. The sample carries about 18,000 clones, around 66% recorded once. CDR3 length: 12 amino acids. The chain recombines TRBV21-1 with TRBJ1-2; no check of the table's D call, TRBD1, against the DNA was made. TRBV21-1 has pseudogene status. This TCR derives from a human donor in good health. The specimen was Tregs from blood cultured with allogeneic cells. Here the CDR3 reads CARPGQFYGYTF. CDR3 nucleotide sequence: TGTGCCAGACCCGGACAGTTCTATGGCTACACCTTC.